These T cell receptor beta chains were read from a single sample in a study of blood T cell repertoires in COVID-19. Libraries were prepared by immunoSEQ multiplex PCR; TCRdb keeps only in-frame clonotypes and omits some of them. Here the sample spans 210,000 or so clones, over 75% being singletons. Input material: PBMCs or T cells enriched from blood (not recorded which). The receptors shown here come from a woman aged 25 to 39 who had been exposed to COVID-19. Each CDR3 is given with its conserved first and last residue. Fields, in order: V gene, J gene, clone size, D gene, CDR3 DNA, CDR3 protein. D genes are given only for firm matches. Clone size is shown for a subset of rows, as once, few, many or a class of expanded clone.

TRBV30	TRBJ2-1	-	TRBD1	TGTGCCTGGAAACAGGGGAGTATTAATGAGCAGTTCTTC	CAWKQGSINEQFF
TRBV6-5	TRBJ2-7	-	-	TGTGCCAGCTTGATGGAGTACGAGCAGTACTTC	CASLMEYEQYF
TRBV6-1	TRBJ1-1	-	-	TGTGCCAGCAGTGAAAGAATGAGGAAAGCTTTCTTT	CASSERMRKAFF
TRBV27	TRBJ1-2	-	-	TGTGCCAGCAGTCGGGGTGGGGATACGTATGGCTACACCTTC	CASSRGGDTYGYTF
TRBV4-1	TRBJ1-1	-	-	TGCGCCAGCAGCCCCCGGGGAAATCGGAACACTGAAGCTTTCTTT	CASSPRGNRNTEAFF
TRBV28	TRBJ1-1	-	-	TGTGCCAGCAGTACAGACAGGCCTAACACTGAAGCTTTCTTT	CASSTDRPNTEAFF
TRBV9	TRBJ1-2	-	TRBD1	TGTGCCAGCAGCGCAGTTCCCGGGACAGGGGGTAACTATGGCTACACCTTC	CASSAVPGTGGNYGYTF
TRBV13	TRBJ2-1	-	TRBD2	TGTGCCAGCAGCTTGATCCGAGCGGGAGGCATCAATGAGCAGTTCTTC	CASSLIRAGGINEQFF
TRBV28	TRBJ2-6	few	-	TGTGCCAGCAGTTCTATTGGGCTGCTGTCCTCTGGGGCCAACGTCCTGACTTTC	CASSSIGLLSSGANVLTF
TRBV6-1	TRBJ1-2	-	-	TGTGCCAGCAGTGATCGCGGGGGAAGTGGAAACTATGGCTACACCTTC	CASSDRGGSGNYGYTF
TRBV6-1	TRBJ2-3	medium-sized	TRBD1	TGTGCCAGCAGTGATGGGACAGGGGAAACAGATACGCAGTATTTT	CASSDGTGETDTQYF
TRBV3-1/TRBV3-2	TRBJ2-5	-	-	TGTGCCAGCAGCCAAGGGTGGGGACTCGTTAAAGAGACCCAGTACTTC	CASSQGWGLVKETQYF
TRBV7-9	TRBJ1-5	-	-	TGTGCCAGCACTCCGGGGGGCAATCAGCCCCAGCATTTT	CASTPGGNQPQHF
TRBV11-3	TRBJ2-5	once	-	TGTGCCAGCAGCTTAGATCATACCGGGACCCAGTACTTC	CASSLDHTGTQYF
TRBV28	TRBJ1-5	-	TRBD1	TGTGCCAGCAGTTTAGGGCGACAGGGGGCAAGCAATCAGCCCCAGCATTTT	CASSLGRQGASNQPQHF
TRBV4-1	TRBJ1-2	-	-	TGCGCCAGCAGCCAAGAGGGGCAGAACTATGGCTACACCTTC	CASSQEGQNYGYTF
TRBV5-1	TRBJ2-7	-	TRBD1	TGCGCCAGCAGCAGACAACCGGGACAGGGATCCTACGAGCAGTACTTC	CASSRQPGQGSYEQYF
TRBV2	TRBJ1-3	-	-	TGTGCCAGCAGTGAATCATACGGACAGTCTGGAAACACCATATATTTT	CASSESYGQSGNTIYF
TRBV27	TRBJ2-3	-	-	TGTGCCAGCAGCCCCAGGGGTACTAGCACAGATACGCAGTATTTT	CASSPRGTSTDTQYF
TRBV2	TRBJ2-7	-	TRBD1	TGTGCCACCCGGGACAGGGGCTACGAGCAGTACTTC	CATRDRGYEQYF
TRBV28	TRBJ2-3	-	-	TGTGCCAGCAGTCCCCTGAGCACAGATACGCAGTATTTT	CASSPLSTDTQYF
TRBV5-4	TRBJ1-3	-	-	TGTGCCAGCAGCACGTCAGGGGTTGACACCATATATTTT	CASSTSGVDTIYF
TRBV7-3	TRBJ2-2	-	TRBD2	TGTGCCAGCAGTGAAACAGCGGGAGTGGCAGGCACCGGGGAGCTGTTTTTT	CASSETAGVAGTGELFF
TRBV7-3	TRBJ2-1	-	TRBD2	TGTGCCAGCAGCGCGGGACTAGGCGTTAATGAGCAGTTCTTC	CASSAGLGVNEQFF
TRBV25-1	TRBJ2-1	-	-	TGTGCCAGCAGTGCCGACAATGAGCAGTTCTTC	CASSADNEQFF
TRBV25-1	TRBJ1-4	-	-	TGTGCCAGCAGACAGGGTAATGAAAAACTGTTTTTT	CASRQGNEKLFF
TRBV7-8	TRBJ2-7	once	-	TGTGCCAGCAGCGTCCCCAACTCCGCGCCTTACGAGCAGTACTTC	CASSVPNSAPYEQYF
TRBV28	TRBJ2-5	-	TRBD1	TGTGCCAGCAGACCCCAGGGGGCGGGAGAGACCCAGTACTTC	CASRPQGAGETQYF
TRBV29-1	TRBJ1-4	-	-	TGCAGCGTCGGACTTGGAGAAAAACTGTTTTTT	CSVGLGEKLFF
TRBV5-1	TRBJ2-5	-	TRBD2	TGCGCCAGCAGCTTGCGGGAGGGGGGAGAGACCCAGTACTTC	CASSLREGGETQYF
TRBV9	TRBJ2-1	once	TRBD2	TGTGCCAGCAGCGTAGCGGGGCTAGCGGGAGACTCCTCCTACAATGAGCAGTTCTTC	CASSVAGLAGDSSYNEQFF
TRBV5-1	TRBJ2-3	-	TRBD1	TGCGCCAGCAGCTTGGGACAGGGTAGCACAGATACGCAGTATTTT	CASSLGQGSTDTQYF
TRBV18	TRBJ2-3	-	-	TGTGCCAGCTCACCAGATCCGGGCACAGATACGCAGTATTTT	CASSPDPGTDTQYF
TRBV19	TRBJ2-3	-	TRBD2	TGTGCCAGTAGCACTCAGCCTAGCGGGAGACGAGATACGCAGTATTTT	CASSTQPSGRRDTQYF
TRBV18	TRBJ1-3	-	-	TGTGCCAGCTCGAAGACAGTCTCTGGAAACACCATATATTTT	CASSKTVSGNTIYF